This TCR beta chain was sequenced in a study of blood T cells in healthy people across ages. On this clonotype itself: The antigen remains unidentified.

General study results and limits: Diversity figures based on one million T cells were deemed too low.

Alongside a J-beta primer mix, a sample-barcoded 5' primer served in a second PCR lasting roughly 6 to 12 cycles. TCRdb analysed the 5' RACE reads with MiXCR anew, one entry per CDR3 protein. This sample yields 550,000 to 700,000 distinct CDR3 sequences, of which roughly a quarter are seen a single time; approximately 18% belongs to the top ten. Donors each provided approximately 9.6 milliliters of peripheral blood. Germline-derived CDR1 and CDR2 are SGHTA and FQGNSA. The CDR3 runs 14 residues. With V trimmed by 3 bases and J by 9 bases, 8 bases remained unmatched. J is TRBJ2-1 and V is TRBV7-2; the match to TRBD1 covers 7 bases. The source is a woman in her seventies in good health. Sequenced: blood. DNA of the CDR3: TGTGCCAGCAGCTTGAACAGGGGCGAGAGTGAGCAGTTCTTC. The encoded protein is CASSLNRGESEQFF.